The 9 T cell receptor beta chains in this list originate from one sample, sequenced in a study of vaccination effects on CD4 cells after COVID-19. For these receptors, no antigen is known. Profiled with immunoSEQ multiplex PCR; TCRdb holds only in-frame clones, not every one. The table shows about 65,000 clones, with roughly three quarters occurring only once. Antigen-specific CD4+ T cells were expanded (with viral peptide pools) by the ViraFEST assay ahead of sequencing. A 10-day culture period preceded the isolation of CD4+ T cells. None of these healthy vaccinees had been infected with SARS-CoV-2 before vaccination. The sequencing here drew on CD4+ T cells from PBMCs cultured with HCoV-NL63 spike peptides, taken before COVID-19 vaccination. The source of these receptors is a human donor who received a COVID-19 vaccine.

The chain has TRBV30 and TRBJ2-3; a possible D gene is TRBD1 (6 bases). With 7 bases removed from V and 1 base from J, the gap between germline ends came to 12 bases. The germline V gene has CDR1 GTSNPN and CDR2 SVGIG (reference sequence). This CDR3 has 13 residues. CDR3 sequence: CASLNRGTDTQYF. The CDR3 bases are TGTGCCTCCCTAAACAGGGGCACAGATACGCAGTATTTT.

This chain connects TRBV5-6 to TRBJ2-7; D remains ambiguous. The V and J ends lost 5 bases and 0 bases respectively, with 12 bases between them. This CDR3 is 14 amino acids long. Per germline, CDR1 SGHDT and CDR2 YYEEEE. The CDR3 sequence: CASSLLPASYEQYV. The CDR3 DNA reads as TGTGCCAGCAGTCTCCTACCCGCCTCCTACGAGCAGTACGTC.

The V and J genes are TRBV3-1 (or the pseudogene TRBV3-2) and TRBJ2-1; 10 bases map to TRBD1. CDR3 size: 14 residues. Germline CDR1 is LGHDT and CDR2 is YNNKEL (reference sequence). The trim removed 8 bases at V and 5 bases at J, leaving 6 bases unmatched. The CDR3 nucleotides are TGTGCCAGCGTCCGGACAGGGGGAGACAATGAGCAGTTCTTC. It is translated as CASVRTGGDNEQFF.

V gene TRBV2 combines with J gene TRBJ2-2; D is possibly TRBD1 (6 bases). The V and J ends lost 8 bases and 8 bases respectively, with 12 bases between them. This CDR3 has 12 amino acids. Looked up from germline, CDR1 is SNHLY and CDR2 is FYNNEI. CDR3 bases: TGTGCCAGCTCTGACAGGCGGGGGGAGCTGTTTTTT. This codes for CASSDRRGELFF.

The gene calls are TRBV7-3 and TRBJ2-1, with TRBD2 matching 8 bases. Per the germline V gene, CDR1 is SGHTA and CDR2 is FQGTGA. V trimming: 2 bases; J trimming: 7 bases; junction bases outside the gene matches: 7. The CDR3 sequence is 15 residues long. CDR3 nucleotides: TGTGCCAGCAGCTTAGTGGCGGGGGGTGGGAATGAGCAGTTCTTC. It codes for CASSLVAGGGNEQFF. Drawing the rest from reference TRBV7-3 and TRBJ2-1, the complete variable domain is GAGVSQTPSNKVTEKGKYVELRCDPISGHTALYWYRQSLGQGPEFLIYFQGTGAADDSGLPNDRFFAVRPEGSVSTLKIQRTERGDSAVYLCASSLVAGGGNEQFFGPGTRLTVL.

The chain couples TRBV18 to TRBJ1-1, with 7 positions matching TRBD1. Germline trimming cut 1 base from V and 4 bases from J; bases unmatched to any gene: 6. This CDR3 is built from 15 residues. The germline CDR1 and CDR2 sequences are KGHSH and LQKENI. CDR3 protein: CASSPLIRGTTEAFF. For the CDR3, the DNA is TGTGCCAGCTCACCACTTATCAGGGGGACCACTGAAGCTTTCTTT.

CDR3 bases: TGTGCCAGCAGTGAGAGGGACTCCTACGAGCAGTACGTC. This encodes CASSERDSYEQYV. The chain recombines TRBV6-1 with TRBJ2-7; tentatively, D is TRBD2 (5 bases). This CDR3 region has 13 residues. V was trimmed by 3 bases and J by 0 bases, leaving 6 bases between them. Germline loops: CDR1 MNHNS, CDR2 SASEGT.

This clone has just a few counts. The genes are TRBV4-1 and TRBJ1-1; TRBD1 aligns across 11 bases. There are 16 residues in the CDR3. Germline V gene sequence: CDR1 MGHRA, CDR2 YSYEKL. Trimming took 4 bases from V and 4 from J; bases not matched to a gene: 8. CDR3 region: CASSPHQGTGGTEAFF. The CDR3 coding sequence is TGCGCCAGCAGCCCCCATCAGGGGACAGGGGGCACTGAAGCTTTCTTT.

The chain joins TRBV5-4 to TRBJ2-5; D unresolved. The V and J ends lost 0 bases and 1 base respectively, with 7 bases between them. Per germline, CDR1 SGHNT and CDR2 YYREEE (reference sequence). The CDR3 is 14 residues long. The CDR3 loop reads CASSLDRSQETQYF. CDR3 coding DNA: TGTGCCAGCAGCTTGGACCGTTCCCAAGAGACCCAGTACTTC. The entire variable domain, with the rest obtained from reference TRBV5-4 and TRBJ2-5, is as follows: ETGVTQSPTHLIKTRGQQVTLRCSSQSGHNTVSWYQQALGQGPQFIFQYYREEENGRGNFPPRFSGLQFPNYSSELNVNALELDDSALYLCASSLDRSQETQYFGPGTRLLVL.